This entry describes one TCR beta chain. The CDR3 consists of 15 residues. V dropped 2 bases and J dropped 4; count of bases not matched to a gene: 7. Germline V gene lookup returns CDR1 DFQATT and CDR2 SNEGSKA (reference sequence). The source of the sample is a study of early T cells in non-severe SARS-CoV-2 infection. TCRdb fed the 5' RACE reads into MiXCR, producing one record per CDR3 protein. This sample yields 42,000 or so distinct CDR3 sequences, of which approximately 10% are seen a single time; roughly a fifth belongs to the top ten. Material for sequencing was whole blood. The receptor was isolated from an adult who was a healthcare worker with PCR-confirmed SARS-CoV-2 infection or an uninfected control (not recorded which). This sequence joins TRBV20-1 and TRBJ1-4; 7 positions match TRBD1. The CDR3 is CSARLRQGINEKLFF. CDR3 nucleotides: TGCAGTGCTAGACTGCGACAGGGAATTAATGAAAAACTGTTTTTT.